This entry features one T cell receptor beta chain sequence. Its target is not known. These data originate in a study of human T cells and chemical hapten exposure. At the level of the study: It was small differences in pooled library volume that mainly caused per-sample TCR yields to vary. Study results and caveats: Versus controls, significantly more large CDR3 similarity clusters arose from expanded TCRs.

Time point of the sample: pre-sensitization, week 0. The sample's treatment: therapeutic diphenylcyclopropenone sensitization with weekly scalp DPC. Prior to each patch test being applied, blood was drawn. The germline CDR1 and CDR2 sequences are MNHNS and SASEGT. The CDR3 loop spans 16 amino acids. V was pared by 5 bases and J by 0 bases, with 3 bases of the junction left unmatched. Methods used by the authors: The number of TCRs in each sample had a median of about 96,000 and spanned about 23,224 to 690,600. MiXCR, run by TCRdb on the RACE reads, gives a single entry per CDR3 protein. These V and J calls are TCRdb output, not the study's own analysis. Of about 380,000 distinct CDR3 sequences in the sample, 5% to 6.5% were seen once.

The sequence derives from a woman aged 50 to 60 with alopecia areata. Some clones in this sample may be carry-over from other donors' samples. The J gene is TRBJ1-4, the V gene TRBV6-1; 10 positions agree with TRBD1. The specimen comprised whole blood, sampled in connection with sensitization to the hapten diphenylcyclopropenone (DPC). In nucleotides, the CDR3 is TGTGCCAGCAGTACGGGACAGGGGACAACTAATGAAAAACTGTTTTTT. Translation gives CASSTGQGTTNEKLFF.